This entry features one TCR beta chain sequence. Its specificity is not known. Selected positively for CCR7 and CD45RO-negative, naive CD8 cells excluded terminally differentiated effector memory CD45RA+ cells. This sample stems from a study of shared clonotypes between healthy human individuals. Points from the study as a whole: Since donors were few, the genetic and exposure-history diversity represented was limited.

The germline gives CDR1 MNHEY, CDR2 SVGAGI. The CDR3 length is 11 residues. The V end lost 2 bases, the J end lost 7 bases, and 5 bases lay between the germline ends. TCRdb's table, derived via immunoSEQ multiplex PCR, lists solely in-frame clones and lacks some. The repertoire holds hundreds of thousands of clones, with 95% as singletons. Source material: naive CD8+ T cells sorted from blood. This clonotype originated in a young woman in good health. This chain uses TRBV6-5 with TRBJ1-2, with D hard to call. The CDR3 region is CASSYGAGYTF. CDR3 coding DNA: TGTGCCAGCAGTTACGGAGCTGGCTACACCTTC.